This TCR beta chain was captured in a study of cytomegalovirus exposure and HLA in healthy donors. The V gene end was trimmed by 8 bases and the J gene end by 0 bases; junction bases not matched to a gene: 4. Germline values: CDR1 MNHNS, CDR2 SASEGT. CDR3 length: 14 residues. This clone appeared a few times. Antigen unknown. Findings and limits, study-wide: Several of the most significant clusters were apparently associated with common viral pathogens in a later analysis. A later look showed TCR association rates differing by HLA locus, highest for DRB1 and lowest for HLA-C. There were some V segments, including TRBV6-2 and TRBV6-3, excluded as indistinguishable.

With 60 Vbeta and 13 Jbeta primers, the PCR was carried out. TCRdb keeps only in-frame clones here, not all; method: immunoSEQ multiplex PCR. The table lists about 77,000 clones, around 79% of them singletons. Healthy bone marrow donors supplied every sample. The chain links TRBV6-1 to TRBJ2-7, with TRBD2 matching 10 bases. The TCR was taken from a man in his forties or fifties in good health and CMV-seronegative. Sequencing was done on a sample of PBMCs. Here the CDR3 reads CASQASGSSYEQYF. DNA for the CDR3: TGTGCCAGCCAGGCTAGCGGGAGCTCCTACGAGCAGTACTTC.